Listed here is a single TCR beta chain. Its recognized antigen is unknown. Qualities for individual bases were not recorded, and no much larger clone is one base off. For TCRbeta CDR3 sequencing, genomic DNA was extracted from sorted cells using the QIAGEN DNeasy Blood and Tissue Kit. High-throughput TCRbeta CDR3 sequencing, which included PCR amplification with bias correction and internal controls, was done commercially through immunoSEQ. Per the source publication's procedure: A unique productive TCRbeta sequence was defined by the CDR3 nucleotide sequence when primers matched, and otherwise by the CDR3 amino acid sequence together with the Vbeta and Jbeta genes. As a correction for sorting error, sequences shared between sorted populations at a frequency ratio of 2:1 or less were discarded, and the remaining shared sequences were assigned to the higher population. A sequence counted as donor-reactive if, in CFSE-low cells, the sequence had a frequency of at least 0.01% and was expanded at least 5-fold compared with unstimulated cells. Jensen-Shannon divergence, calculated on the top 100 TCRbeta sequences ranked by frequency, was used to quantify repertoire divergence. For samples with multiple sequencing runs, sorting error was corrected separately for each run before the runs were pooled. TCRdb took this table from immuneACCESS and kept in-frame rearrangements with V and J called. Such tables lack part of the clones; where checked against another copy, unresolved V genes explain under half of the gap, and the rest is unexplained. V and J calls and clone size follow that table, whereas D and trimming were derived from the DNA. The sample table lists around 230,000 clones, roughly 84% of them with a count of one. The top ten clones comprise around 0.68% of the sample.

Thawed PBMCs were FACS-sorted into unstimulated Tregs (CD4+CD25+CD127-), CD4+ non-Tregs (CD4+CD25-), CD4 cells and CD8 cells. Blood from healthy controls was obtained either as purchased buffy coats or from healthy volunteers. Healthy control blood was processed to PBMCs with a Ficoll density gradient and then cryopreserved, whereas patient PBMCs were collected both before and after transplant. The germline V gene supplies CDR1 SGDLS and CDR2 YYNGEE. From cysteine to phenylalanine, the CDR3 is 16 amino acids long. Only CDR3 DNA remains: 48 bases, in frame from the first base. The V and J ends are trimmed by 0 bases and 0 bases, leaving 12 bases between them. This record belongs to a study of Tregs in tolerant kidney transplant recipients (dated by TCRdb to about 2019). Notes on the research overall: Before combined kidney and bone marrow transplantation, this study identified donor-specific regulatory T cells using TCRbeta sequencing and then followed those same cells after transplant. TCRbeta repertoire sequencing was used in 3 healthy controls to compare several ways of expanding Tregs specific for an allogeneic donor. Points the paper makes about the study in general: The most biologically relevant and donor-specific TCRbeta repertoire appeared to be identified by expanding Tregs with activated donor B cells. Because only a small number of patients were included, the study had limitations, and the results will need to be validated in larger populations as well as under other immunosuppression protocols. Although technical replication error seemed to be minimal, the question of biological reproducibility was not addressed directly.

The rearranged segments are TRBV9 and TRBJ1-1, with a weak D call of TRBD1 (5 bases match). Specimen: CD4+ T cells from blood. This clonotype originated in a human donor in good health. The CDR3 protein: CASSVGGGAMNTEAFF. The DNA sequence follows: TGTGCCAGCAGCGTAGGAGGAGGGGCAATGAACACTGAAGCTTTCTTT.